Only one count was recorded for the clone carrying this TCR beta chain. The data belong to a study of OX40 agonist ivuxolimab in advanced cancers. Repertoires were generated with immunoSEQ multiplex PCR, while TCRdb's copy carries only in-frame clones and drops some. The sample carries 90,000 or so clones, 87% recorded once. V was trimmed by 7 bases and J by 2 bases, leaving 15 bases between them. Germline assignment: CDR1 MNHNS and CDR2 SASEGT. The CDR3 is made up of 14 amino acids. Sequencing was performed on CD4+ or CD8+ T cells sorted from blood, taken in a trial of the OX40 agonist ivuxolimab. The rearrangement joins TRBV6-1 to TRBJ2-7; TRBD1 is a possible D gene (6 bases). The clonotype comes from an adult with an advanced solid tumor such as melanoma, head and neck, liver or kidney cancer. The chain's CDR3 is CASITQGHTYEQYF. DNA for the CDR3: TGTGCCAGCATCACACAGGGCCATACCTACGAGCAGTACTTC.